This T cell receptor beta chain is from a study of regulatory T cells in long-lasting Graves disease. Study in general: Prior antithyroid drug treatment in newly diagnosed Graves' patients lasted under 3 months.

The germline CDR1 and CDR2 sequences are SQVTM and ANQGSEA. This CDR3 region has 12 residues. Trimming removed 2 bases at V and 10 bases at J, with 12 bases between. Through Arm-PCR of CDR3 regions and iRepertoire HTBI primers, TCR beta libraries were built. In the original workflow: Identification of gene segments yielded around 64 TRBV and 14 TRBJ across samples. MiXCR, run by TCRdb on the multiplex PCR reads, gives a single entry per CDR3 protein. The V and J calls and clone size come from TCRdb's table, not from the authors' own analysis. This sample has around 450,000 distinct CDR3 sequences, with 16% found just once. As to time point: newly diagnosed GD, antithyroid drugs for less than 3 months. Making the TCR library involved RNA that had been extracted from PBMCs. These same records also appear under a second study, on T cells in Graves' hyperthyroidism and ophthalmopathy. That source reports: Used for diagnoses were clinical symptoms, serum thyroxine and TRAb, thyroid ultrasound and orbital computed tomography.

J is TRBJ2-4 and V is TRBV29-1, with a weak D call TRBD2 (6 bases). The receptor comes from a man aged 35 to 55 with Graves disease. The sequencing here drew on peripheral blood mononuclear cells (PBMCs), taken at new diagnosis, from a patient treated with antithyroid drugs. CDR3 coding DNA: TGCAGCGTTGAAAGTAGAGGGACTATTCAGTACTTC. Protein sequence: CSVESRGTIQYF.